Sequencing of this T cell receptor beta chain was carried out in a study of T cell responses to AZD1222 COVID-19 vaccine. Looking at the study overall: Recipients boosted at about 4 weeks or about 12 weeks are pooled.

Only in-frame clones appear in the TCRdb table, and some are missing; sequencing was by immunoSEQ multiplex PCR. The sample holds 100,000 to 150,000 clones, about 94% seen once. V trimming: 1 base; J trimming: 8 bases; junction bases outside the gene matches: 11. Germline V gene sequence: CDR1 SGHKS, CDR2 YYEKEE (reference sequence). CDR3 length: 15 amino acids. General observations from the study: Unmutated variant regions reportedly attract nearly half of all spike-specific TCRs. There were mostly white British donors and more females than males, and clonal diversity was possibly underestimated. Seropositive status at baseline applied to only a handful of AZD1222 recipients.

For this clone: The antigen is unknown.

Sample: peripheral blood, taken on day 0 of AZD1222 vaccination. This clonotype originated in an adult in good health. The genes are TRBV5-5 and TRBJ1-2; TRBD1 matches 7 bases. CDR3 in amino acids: CASSLIGQVTEGYTF. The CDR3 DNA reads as TGTGCCAGCAGCTTGATCGGACAGGTGACGGAAGGCTACACCTTC. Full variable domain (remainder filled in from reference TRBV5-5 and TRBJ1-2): DAGVTQSPTHLIKTRGQQVTLRCSPISGHKSVSWYQQVLGQGPQFIFQYYEKEERGRGNFPDRFSARQFPNYSSELNVNALLLGDSALYLCASSLIGQVTEGYTFGSGTRLTVV.